This T cell receptor (beta chain) was sequenced for a study of shared clonotypes between healthy human individuals. The overall study: The donors, two women and a few men, were aged 18 to 49. Notes on the study in general: Though the depth was large, rarefaction showed that sorted-subset sequencing was incomplete.

This clone was seen once. Its specificity is unknown. Assay used: immunoSEQ multiplex PCR; TCRdb lists only in-frame clones, some missing. The data hold 2,500,000 or so clones, with more than 85% observed a single time. Germline lookup yields CDR1 SNHLY and CDR2 FYNNEI. J was trimmed by 3 bases and V by 6 bases; bases with no gene match: 10. This CDR3 has 17 residues. The sequence derives from a young man in good health. Some clones in this sample may be carry-over from other donors' samples. Sequencing was carried out using naive CD4+ T cells from PBMCs. Subset denoted: CD45RA+ positively selected. This sequence joins TRBV2 and TRBJ2-1; 11 positions agree with TRBD2. The CDR3 DNA is TGTGCCAGCAGATATGTGACCGGGACTAGCGGCTACAATGAGCAGTTCTTC. Translation gives CASRYVTGTSGYNEQFF.